These T cell receptor beta chains were read from a single sample in a study of T cell responses to AZD1222 COVID-19 vaccine. Using immunoSEQ multiplex PCR, the repertoire was profiled, and TCRdb retains in-frame clones only, with some absent. The table records about 100,000 clones, roughly 83% of them present only once. The source was peripheral blood, collected on day 0 of AZD1222 vaccination. These receptors all stem from an adult in good health. Each CDR3 is given without its conserved first and last residue.

v_call: TRBV7-2
cdr3_aa: ASSLEAGDLYGYT

v_call: TRBV5-8
cdr3_aa: ASSPERRTQY

v_call: TRBV7-2
cdr3_aa: ASSLAGSYEQY

v_call: TRBV2
cdr3_aa: ASSEWGEGAEAF

v_call: TRBV6-2/TRBV6-3
cdr3_aa: ASSYRRTPTNTEAF

v_call: TRBV19
cdr3_aa: ASLERAGVGSPLH

v_call: TRBV7-9
cdr3_aa: ASSLGAGLYNEQF

v_call: TRBV7-2
cdr3_aa: ASSLVPGSNQPQH

v_call: TRBV28
cdr3_aa: ASTPRSTGELF

v_call: TRBV19
cdr3_aa: ASMALAETQY

v_call: TRBV2
cdr3_aa: ASSEEGADTIY

v_call: TRBV28
cdr3_aa: ASSWTTEAF

v_call: TRBV28
cdr3_aa: ASSWGAEALSAF

v_call: TRBV24-1
cdr3_aa: ATSGQLGADEQF

v_call: TRBV10-1
cdr3_aa: ASSPFLCDRTGPLSGNTIY

v_call: TRBV3-1/TRBV3-2
cdr3_aa: ASSQGDRGVNEQF

v_call: TRBV6-2/TRBV6-3
cdr3_aa: ASSYSGQGAGEQY

v_call: TRBV2
cdr3_aa: ASSRDRGTEAF

v_call: TRBV29-1
cdr3_aa: SVESRTSGRDEQF

v_call: TRBV7-8
cdr3_aa: ASSPGRSGGSKNIQY

v_call: TRBV7-2
cdr3_aa: ASSLAGGPYQETQY